The present T cell receptor (beta chain) was sequenced within a study of control samples from healthy donors and cancer patients. TCRdb's table, derived via immunoSEQ multiplex PCR, lists solely in-frame clones and lacks some. The profile shows 80,000 or so clones, 85% to 95% of them singletons. The trim removed 3 bases at V and 5 bases at J, leaving 3 bases unmatched. The germline V gene encodes CDR1 ENHRY and CDR2 SYGVKD. This CDR3 has 13 amino acids. The specimen was blood. The TCR originated in an older woman in good health. The chain links TRBV10-3 to TRBJ1-1; TRBD1 matches 7 bases. CDR3 residues: CAISEQGQTEAFF. The CDR3 DNA is TGTGCCATCAGTGAACAGGGACAGACTGAAGCTTTCTTT.